This entry lists 27 T cell receptor beta chains sequenced from one sample in a study of blood T cell repertoires in COVID-19. TCRdb's table, derived via immunoSEQ multiplex PCR, lists solely in-frame clones and lacks some. This table holds about 68,000 clones, roughly 86% found once. The sequencing input was peripheral blood. The receptors shown here come from a man between 45 and 60 years old with acute or convalescent COVID-19.

The rearrangement links TRBV28 to TRBJ1-5; no clear D. Germline V gene sequence: CDR1 MDHEN, CDR2 SYDVKM. Trimming removed 4 bases from V and 4 bases from J, with 8 bases in between. The CDR3 has 13 amino acids. CDR3 protein: CASSSGWNQPQHF. The CDR3 nucleotides are TGTGCCAGCAGTTCGGGGTGGAATCAGCCCCAGCATTTT.

The chain is built from TRBV5-1 and TRBJ2-1; 10 nucleotides line up with TRBD1. The CDR3 length is 16 residues. Trimming cost V 4 bases and J 6 bases; bases outside gene matches: 10. From germline, CDR1 is SGHRS and CDR2 YFSETQ. The CDR3 nucleotides read TGCGCCAGCAGCCTGCCGGGGGACAGGGGCGTCAATGAGCAGTTCTTC. It translates to CASSLPGDRGVNEQFF.

The rearrangement joins TRBV4-2 to TRBJ1-2; TRBD1 matches 10 bases. Trimming cost V 1 base and J 2 bases; bases outside gene matches: 4. CDR1 and CDR2 from the germline V gene are LGHNA and YNFKEQ. The CDR3 sequence is 16 residues long. DNA of the CDR3: TGTGCCAGCAGCCAAGGCGGGACAGGGGTAAACTATGGCTACACCTTC. Translated: CASSQGGTGVNYGYTF.

The chain is built from TRBV19 and TRBJ2-1, with 10 bases that match TRBD1. V dropped 7 bases and J dropped 6; count of bases not matched to a gene: 6. Germline CDR1 and CDR2: LNHDA and SQIVND (reference sequence). There are 14 residues in the CDR3. CDR3: CASNQGQGGNEQFF. The CDR3 bases are TGTGCCAGTAACCAAGGACAGGGGGGCAATGAGCAGTTCTTC.

The rearrangement uses TRBV13 and TRBJ2-3, with 10 positions matching TRBD2. V shed 5 bases and J 3 bases; nucleotides not matched to a gene: 8. This CDR3 has 16 amino acids. Germline lookup yields CDR1 PRHDT and CDR2 FYEKMQ (reference sequence). The CDR3 bases are TGTGCCAGCAGCCCTAGACTAGCGGGTACGACAGATACGCAGTATTTT. Its protein is CASSPRLAGTTDTQYF.

This clone was detected only a few times. This chain uses TRBV5-4 with TRBJ2-2; 11 positions match TRBD2. Germline loops: CDR1 SGHNT, CDR2 YYREEE (reference sequence). The CDR3 sequence is 17 residues long. V dropped 5 bases and J dropped 6; count of bases not matched to a gene: 12. CDR3 sequence: CASRPTSGLAGSGELFF. CDR3 sequence (DNA): TGTGCCAGCAGACCTACTTCTGGACTAGCGGGTTCCGGGGAGCTGTTTTTT.

The gene calls are TRBV7-3 and TRBJ2-1, with TRBD2 matching over 9 bases. This CDR3 comprises 17 residues. J gave up 7 bases and V 2 bases, and 12 bases lay outside the gene matches. Germline V gene lookup returns CDR1 SGHTA and CDR2 FQGTGA. The CDR3 DNA reads as TGTGCCAGCAGCTTACGCCCGCTAGCGGGAAGTGGGAATGAGCAGTTCTTC. This sequence encodes CASSLRPLAGSGNEQFF.

In this sample, this clone turned up a few times. The CDR3 protein is CASSLTPYSNQPQHF. As DNA, the CDR3 is TGTGCCAGCAGCTTAACACCGTATAGCAATCAGCCCCAGCATTTT. This chain joins TRBV7-2 and TRBJ1-5; D gene uncertain. Germline CDR1 is SGHTA and CDR2 is FQGNSA. The CDR3 has 15 amino acids. Trimming removed 2 bases at V and 0 bases at J, with 8 bases between.

The chain has TRBV10-3 and TRBJ2-3, with 7 bases identical to TRBD2. The germline V gene encodes CDR1 ENHRY and CDR2 SYGVKD. This CDR3 is 15 amino acids long. V gave up 7 bases and J gave up 1 base; unmatched junction bases: 8. Here the CDR3 reads CAITPRSGGTDTQYF. CDR3 DNA: TGTGCCATCACCCCTCGAAGCGGGGGCACAGATACGCAGTATTTT.

This clone was seen more than once but under ten times. The gene calls are TRBV7-8 and TRBJ1-3, with a tentative D call TRBD1 (5 bases). Germline lookup yields CDR1 SGHVS and CDR2 FQNEAQ. The CDR3 sequence is 15 residues long. V lost 6 bases to trimming and J lost 4 bases, with 16 bases between them. Written as DNA, the CDR3 is TGTGCCAGCAGTCTAGTGCGGGGGATGGGAAACACCATATATTTT. It is translated as CASSLVRGMGNTIYF.

The V call is TRBV18, the J call TRBJ1-1; tentatively, D is TRBD1 (5 bases). Trimming shortened V by 3 bases and J by 2 bases, and 13 bases separated the two germline ends. CDR1 is KGHSH, CDR2 LQKENI, per germline. The CDR3 is made up of 15 amino acids. The CDR3 sequence is CASSPPGLGNTEAFF. In DNA form, the CDR3 reads TGTGCCAGCTCACCCCCGGGACTTGGAAACACTGAAGCTTTCTTT.

V gene TRBV29-1 combines with J gene TRBJ1-5, with D hard to call. CDR3 length: 13 amino acids. V was cut by 2 bases and J by 1 base, with 6 bases left in between. Germline assignment: CDR1 SQVTM and CDR2 ANQGSEA. This CDR3 reads CSVELGSNQPQHF. The CDR3, as DNA: TGCAGCGTTGAACTCGGGAGCAATCAGCCCCAGCATTTT.

V and J are TRBV11-3 and TRBJ1-1; no definite D call. The germline V and J ends were trimmed by 5 bases and 5 bases, with 15 bases remaining between them. The germline CDR1 and CDR2 sequences are SGHNT and YENEEA. The CDR3 sequence is 14 residues long. CDR3 residues: CASSQVQSSTEAFF. The CDR3 DNA sequence: TGTGCCAGCAGCCAGGTACAGTCGAGTACTGAAGCTTTCTTT.

This rearrangement joins TRBV6-5 to TRBJ1-1; D uncertain. V was cut by 3 bases and J by 4 bases, with 12 bases left in between. Germline-derived CDR1 and CDR2 are MNHEY and SVGAGI. The CDR3 covers 14 residues. Here the CDR3 DNA reads TGTGCCAGCAGTTATGGGTGGGCGACCACTGAAGCTTTCTTT. Translating gives CASSYGWATTEAFF.

The V and J genes are TRBV19 and TRBJ1-6; D is unresolved. Germline loops: CDR1 LNHDA, CDR2 SQIVND (reference sequence). Trimming removed 4 bases from V and 10 bases from J, with 17 bases in between. The CDR3 length is 15 residues. CDR3 in amino acids: CASSTHERGSSPLHF. The CDR3, as DNA: TGTGCCAGTAGTACGCATGAACGAGGGAGCTCACCCCTCCACTTT.

This chain uses TRBV30 with TRBJ1-6; 9 nucleotides line up with TRBD1. CDR1 is GTSNPN, CDR2 SVGIG, per germline (reference sequence). V dropped 4 bases and J dropped 9; count of bases not matched to a gene: 7. The CDR3 runs 14 residues. In DNA, the CDR3 is TGTGCCTGGAAAACTCGGGACAGGGTTTCACCCCTCCACTTT. It is translated as CAWKTRDRVSPLHF.

The chain joins TRBV11-2 to TRBJ2-6, with a possible D match to TRBD1 (6 bases). The CDR3 totals 16 residues. Germline assignment: CDR1 SGHAT and CDR2 FQNNGV. V lost 1 base and J lost 2, with 9 bases in between. CDR3 in amino acids: CASSLAGGAGANVLTF. The CDR3 coding sequence is TGTGCCAGCAGCTTAGCTGGGGGCGCTGGGGCCAACGTCCTGACTTTC.

The CDR3 reads CASRRNRRHAGNTIYF. CDR3 bases: TGCGCCAGCAGAAGAAATCGCCGACACGCTGGAAACACCATATATTTT. The chain carries TRBV10-1 and TRBJ1-3; D is ambiguous. Trimming cost V 6 bases and J 2 bases, with 17 bases left between them. This CDR3 spans 16 amino acids. CDR1 WNHNN and CDR2 SYGVQD come from the germline V gene (reference sequence).

The J gene is TRBJ1-1, the V gene TRBV11-3; tentatively, D is TRBD1 (5 bases). Germline lookup yields CDR1 SGHNT and CDR2 YENEEA. Trimming left V 5 bases short and J 7 bases short, with 14 bases between. This CDR3 comprises 13 residues. The CDR3 region is CASSHSGFGEAFF. The CDR3 bases are TGTGCCAGCAGCCACTCAGGGTTTGGTGAAGCTTTCTTT.

This chain uses TRBV3-1 (or the pseudogene TRBV3-2) with TRBJ2-1; 9 nucleotides agree with TRBD2. The V gene end was trimmed by 3 bases and the J gene end by 5 bases; junction bases not matched to a gene: 8. Germline V gene lookup returns CDR1 LGHDT and CDR2 YNNKEL (reference sequence). The length of the CDR3 is 16 residues. CDR3 amino acids: CASSHKAGGLDNEQFF. CDR3 nucleotide sequence: TGTGCCAGCAGCCACAAGGCGGGAGGGCTGGACAATGAGCAGTTCTTC.

The chain carries TRBV19 and TRBJ2-7; possibly TRBD2 for D (6 bases). Trimming pared 1 base from V and 3 bases from J, leaving 22 bases between. The V gene's germline CDR1 is LNHDA and CDR2 SQIVND (reference sequence). The CDR3 is made up of 18 amino acids. The CDR3 region has the DNA TGTGCCAGTAGTATAGGTGACCTTGACGGGAGAGCCCACTACGAGCAGTACTTC. It encodes CASSIGDLDGRAHYEQYF.

V and J are TRBV3-1 (or the pseudogene TRBV3-2) and TRBJ1-6; D gene unclear. This CDR3 spans 14 amino acids. Germline V gives CDR1 LGHDT, CDR2 YNNKEL (reference sequence). Trimming left V 9 bases short and J 2 bases short, with 11 bases between. CDR3 coding DNA: TGTGCCAGTAAAGAGGGCACCTATAATTCACCCCTCCACTTT. Encoded protein: CASKEGTYNSPLHF.

J is TRBJ1-6 and V is TRBV4-1; 9 positions agree with TRBD1. The CDR3 consists of 16 residues. CDR1 and CDR2 from the germline V gene are MGHRA and YSYEKL. The V and J ends lost 3 bases and 6 bases, in that order; junction bases with no gene match: 6. CDR3 nucleotide sequence: TGCGCCAGCAGCCAGACCGGGACAGGGTTTAATTCACCCCTCCACTTT. Protein: CASSQTGTGFNSPLHF.

This clone was counted between two and nine times. The chain carries TRBV7-8 and TRBJ2-1, with TRBD2 matching over 8 bases. The CDR3 is 15 residues long. From germline, CDR1 is SGHVS and CDR2 FQNEAQ. V dropped 3 bases and J dropped 8; count of bases not matched to a gene: 9. The DNA of the CDR3 is TGTGCCAGCAGCTTTCGCGGGGGGTTTACGGATGAGCAGTTCTTC. Its protein is CASSFRGGFTDEQFF.

This rearrangement joins TRBV5-1 to TRBJ1-1; D is undetermined. The CDR3 is 14 residues long. CDR1 and CDR2 (germline): SGHRS, YFSETQ. V was cut by 1 base and J by 0 bases, with 7 bases left in between. The CDR3 DNA reads as TGCGCCAGCAGCTTGCACCAGATGAACACTGAAGCTTTCTTT. Translation gives CASSLHQMNTEAFF.

The chain uses TRBV2 and TRBJ1-1, with TRBD1 matching 7 bases. V trimming: 6 bases; J trimming: 11 bases; junction bases outside the gene matches: 12. Looked up from germline, CDR1 is SNHLY and CDR2 is FYNNEI. The CDR3 sequence is 13 residues long. The CDR3 DNA sequence: TGTGCCAGCAGATTGACAGGGACCTCGGGGGCTTTCTTT. It is translated as CASRLTGTSGAFF.

The chain employs TRBV29-1 and TRBJ1-1; maybe TRBD1 (5 bases). The CDR3 is made up of 14 amino acids. V lost 4 bases to trimming and J lost 1 base, with 13 bases between them. Looked up from germline, CDR1 is SQVTM and CDR2 is ANQGSEA. The CDR3 loop reads CSVAAAGRNTEAFF. The CDR3 DNA reads as TGCAGCGTTGCGGCTGCGGGACGGAACACTGAAGCTTTCTTT.